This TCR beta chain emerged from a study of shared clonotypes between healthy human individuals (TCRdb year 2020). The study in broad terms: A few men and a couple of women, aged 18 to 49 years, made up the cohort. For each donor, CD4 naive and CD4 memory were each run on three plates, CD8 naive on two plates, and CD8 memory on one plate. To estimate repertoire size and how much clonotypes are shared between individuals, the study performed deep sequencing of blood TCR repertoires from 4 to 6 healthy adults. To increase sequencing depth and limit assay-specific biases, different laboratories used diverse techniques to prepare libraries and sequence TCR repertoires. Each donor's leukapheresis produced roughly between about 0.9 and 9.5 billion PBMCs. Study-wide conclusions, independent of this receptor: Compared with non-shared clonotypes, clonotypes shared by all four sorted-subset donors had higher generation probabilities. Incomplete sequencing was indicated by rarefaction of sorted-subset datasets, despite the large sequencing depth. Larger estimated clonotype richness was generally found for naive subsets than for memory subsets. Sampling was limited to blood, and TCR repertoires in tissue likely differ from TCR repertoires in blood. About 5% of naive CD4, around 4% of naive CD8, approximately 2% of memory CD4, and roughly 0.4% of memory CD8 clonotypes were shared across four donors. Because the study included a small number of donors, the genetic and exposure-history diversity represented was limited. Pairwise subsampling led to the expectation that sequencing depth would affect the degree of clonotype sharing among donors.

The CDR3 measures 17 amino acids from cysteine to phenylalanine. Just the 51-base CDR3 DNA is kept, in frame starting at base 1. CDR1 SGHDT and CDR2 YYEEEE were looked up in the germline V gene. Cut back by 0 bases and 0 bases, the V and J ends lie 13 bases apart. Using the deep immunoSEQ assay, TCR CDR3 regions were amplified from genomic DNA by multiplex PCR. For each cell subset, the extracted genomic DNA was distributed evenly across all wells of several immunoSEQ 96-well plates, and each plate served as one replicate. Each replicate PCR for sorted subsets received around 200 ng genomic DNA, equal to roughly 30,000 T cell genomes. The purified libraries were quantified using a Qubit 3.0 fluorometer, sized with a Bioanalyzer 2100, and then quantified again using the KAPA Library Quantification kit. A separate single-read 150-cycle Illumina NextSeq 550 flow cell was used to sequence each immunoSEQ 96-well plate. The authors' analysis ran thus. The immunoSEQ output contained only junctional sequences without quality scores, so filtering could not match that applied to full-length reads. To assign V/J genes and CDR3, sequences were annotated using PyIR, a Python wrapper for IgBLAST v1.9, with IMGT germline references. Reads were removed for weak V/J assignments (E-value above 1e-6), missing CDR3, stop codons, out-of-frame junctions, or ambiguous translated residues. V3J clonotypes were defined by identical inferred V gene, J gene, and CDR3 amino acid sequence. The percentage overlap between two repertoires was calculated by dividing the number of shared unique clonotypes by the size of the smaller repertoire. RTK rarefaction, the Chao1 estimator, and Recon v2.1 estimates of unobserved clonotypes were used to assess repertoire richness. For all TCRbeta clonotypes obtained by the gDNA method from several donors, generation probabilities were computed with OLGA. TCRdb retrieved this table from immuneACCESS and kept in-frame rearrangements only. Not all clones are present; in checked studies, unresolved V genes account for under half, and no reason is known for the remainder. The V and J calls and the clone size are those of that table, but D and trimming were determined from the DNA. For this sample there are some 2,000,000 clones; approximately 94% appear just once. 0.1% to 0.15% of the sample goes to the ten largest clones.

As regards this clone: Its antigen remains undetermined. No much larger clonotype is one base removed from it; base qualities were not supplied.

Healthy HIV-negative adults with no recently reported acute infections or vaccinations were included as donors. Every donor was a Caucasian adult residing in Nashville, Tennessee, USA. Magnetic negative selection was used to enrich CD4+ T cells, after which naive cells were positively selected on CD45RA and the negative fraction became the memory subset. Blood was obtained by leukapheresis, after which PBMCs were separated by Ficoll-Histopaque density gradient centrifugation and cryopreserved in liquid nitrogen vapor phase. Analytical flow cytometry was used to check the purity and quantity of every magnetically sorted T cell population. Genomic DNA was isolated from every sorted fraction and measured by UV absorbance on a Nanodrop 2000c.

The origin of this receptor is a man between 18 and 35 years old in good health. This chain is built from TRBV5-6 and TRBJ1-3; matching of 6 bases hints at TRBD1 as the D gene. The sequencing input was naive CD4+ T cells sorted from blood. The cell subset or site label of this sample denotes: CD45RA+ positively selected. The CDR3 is CASSLGGARSSGNTIYF. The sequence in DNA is TGTGCCAGCAGCTTGGGGGGGGCCAGGAGCTCTGGAAACACCATATATTTT.